The 18 T cell receptor beta chains below were found in one sample sequenced in a study of cytomegalovirus exposure and HLA in healthy donors. This PCR relied on a set of 60 Vbeta primers and 13 Jbeta primers. Clones were read by immunoSEQ multiplex PCR, and TCRdb kept only the in-frame ones, dropping some. The table records some 120,000 clones, roughly 78% of them present only once. Sequences were obtained from PBMCs. These receptors were collected from a man aged 25-45 years in good health and CMV-seronegative.

This rearrangement joins TRBV5-1 to TRBJ2-2, with D perhaps matching TRBD1 (6 bases). CDR1 and CDR2 from the germline V gene are SGHRS and YFSETQ. Trimming removed 0 bases at V and 1 base at J, with 10 bases between. CDR3 size: 16 residues. The CDR3 DNA is TGCGCCAGCAGCTTGGTAGGACAGATGAACACCGGGGAGCTGTTTTTT. This encodes CASSLVGQMNTGELFF.

The chain links TRBV28 to TRBJ1-2; 8 nucleotides match TRBD1. Germline V gives CDR1 MDHEN, CDR2 SYDVKM. Germline trimming cut 5 bases from V and 8 bases from J; bases unmatched to any gene: 4. This CDR3 region has 12 residues. CDR3 amino acids: CASSLTGGGYTF. The CDR3 DNA follows: TGTGCCAGCAGTCTAACAGGGGGAGGCTACACCTTC.

The rearrangement uses TRBV2 and TRBJ1-1; D perhaps matches TRBD1 (5 bases). Germline CDR1 is SNHLY and CDR2 is FYNNEI. The CDR3 spans 15 residues. V was pared by 1 base and J by 1 base, with 10 bases between. The CDR3 nucleotides read TGTGCCAGCAGTGAAGTTCGTCAGGGGAACACTGAAGCTTTCTTT. It codes for CASSEVRQGNTEAFF.

As to this clone: Within the sample, other DNA sequences also encode this same CDR3. The chain uses TRBV6-6 and TRBJ1-5; the D gene is possibly TRBD1 (5 bases). This CDR3 contains 14 residues. Germline CDR1 and CDR2: MNHNY and SVGAGI (reference sequence). Trimming pared 3 bases from V and 4 bases from J, leaving 10 bases between. The CDR3: CASSYSQGNQPQHF. The CDR3 nucleotides read TGTGCCAGCAGTTATAGTCAGGGTAATCAGCCCCAGCATTTT.

J is TRBJ2-4 and V is TRBV7-9; 8 bases align to TRBD1. With 4 bases clipped from V and 5 bases from J, the junction kept 4 bases outside the gene matches. The CDR3 totals 14 residues. Germline values: CDR1 SEHNR, CDR2 FQNEAQ (reference sequence). The CDR3 reads CASSWTGIENIQYF. As DNA, the CDR3 is TGTGCCAGCAGCTGGACAGGGATCGAAAACATTCAGTACTTC.

This clone was recorded only once. The chain has TRBV19 and TRBJ1-3; 7 positions agree with TRBD1. Germline V gene data show CDR1 as LNHDA and CDR2 as SQIVND (reference sequence). The V and J ends lost 6 bases and 4 bases, in that order; junction bases with no gene match: 12. CDR3 size: 16 residues. The CDR3 loop reads CASRHRPTDRGNTIYF. For the CDR3, the DNA is TGTGCCAGTAGGCACCGACCGACGGACAGGGGAAACACCATATATTTT.

The chain has TRBV10-3 and TRBJ2-1; 8 nucleotides match TRBD1. J gave up 4 bases and V 4 bases, and 9 bases lay outside the gene matches. Germline loops: CDR1 ENHRY, CDR2 SYGVKD. CDR3 length equals 16 residues. The CDR3 nucleotides read TGTGCCATCAGTGCTGAGTCTAGACAGGGGTACAATGAGCAGTTCTTC. This translates into CAISAESRQGYNEQFF.

The rearrangement links TRBV11-2 to TRBJ2-7, with 10 bases identical to TRBD2. This CDR3 region has 17 residues. Germline CDR1 reads SGHAT; CDR2 reads FQNNGV. Trimming removed 4 bases from V and 3 bases from J; junction bases left unmatched: 12. CDR3: CASSSGSRSGRFYEQYF. CDR3 nucleotides: TGTGCCAGCAGCTCCGGATCCCGTAGCGGGAGGTTCTACGAGCAGTACTTC.

The chain couples TRBV19 to TRBJ1-1, with 7 bases matching TRBD1. With V trimmed by 1 base and J by 7 bases, 18 bases remained unmatched. The CDR3 contains 18 residues. From germline, CDR1 is LNHDA and CDR2 SQIVND (reference sequence). The CDR3 loop is CASSIGPGTANAPREAFF. CDR3 sequence (DNA): TGTGCCAGTAGTATAGGACCCGGGACAGCCAATGCCCCGCGTGAAGCTTTCTTT.

As for this clone: Compared with germline, one end of the junction differs, possibly owing to a read error. The chain has TRBV19 and TRBJ1-2; TRBD1 matches 10 bases. Germline assignment: CDR1 LNHDA and CDR2 SQIVND (reference sequence). The CDR3 is 15 amino acids. The CDR3 nucleotides read TGTGCCAGTAGTATAGTTTCCGGGACAGGGGTTGGCTACCCCTTC. Translating it yields CASSIVSGTGVGYPF.

J is TRBJ2-7 and V is TRBV5-1, with 8 positions matching TRBD2. CDR3 length: 16 amino acids. Per germline, CDR1 SGHRS and CDR2 YFSETQ. V was pared by 0 bases and J by 4 bases, with 9 bases of the junction left unmatched. The CDR3 coding sequence is TGCGCCAGCAGCTTGGCCCCGGGAGCGGGGGATTACGAGCAGTACTTC. Translation gives CASSLAPGAGDYEQYF.

The chain uses TRBV2 and TRBJ1-5, with D tentatively TRBD1 (5 bases). Germline loops: CDR1 SNHLY, CDR2 FYNNEI. The V end lost 4 bases, the J end lost 5 bases, and 12 bases lay between the germline ends. This CDR3 comprises 14 residues. The CDR3 DNA is TGTGCCAGCAGTGCATCGACAGAGTATCAGCCCCAGCATTTT. This translates into CASSASTEYQPQHF.

This chain uses TRBV7-9 with TRBJ1-2, with a possible D match to TRBD1 (5 bases). The germline V gene encodes CDR1 SEHNR and CDR2 FQNEAQ (reference sequence). The CDR3 loop spans 15 amino acids. V was trimmed by 0 bases and J by 2 bases, leaving 10 bases between them. CDR3 sequence reads: CASSLALAGNYGYTF. The DNA of the CDR3 is TGTGCCAGCAGCTTAGCGCTCGCAGGGAACTATGGCTACACCTTC.

The genes are TRBV29-1 and TRBJ2-1; 11 nucleotides align to TRBD2. The germline V gene encodes CDR1 SQVTM and CDR2 ANQGSEA. This CDR3 spans 15 amino acids. The J segment lost 4 bases and the V segment lost 8 bases, leaving 10 bases of the junction unmatched. The CDR3 is CSSTTGTSGYNEQFF. The CDR3 nucleotides are TGCAGCTCCACCACAGGGACTAGCGGTTACAATGAGCAGTTCTTC.

V is TRBV9 and J is TRBJ2-5; D is undetermined. This CDR3 spans 15 amino acids. V was clipped by 4 bases and J by 0 bases, with 13 bases between them. The germline V gene encodes CDR1 SGDLS and CDR2 YYNGEE. The CDR3 here is CASSTSTGYQETQYF. CDR3 sequence (DNA): TGTGCCAGCAGCACGTCAACGGGTTACCAAGAGACCCAGTACTTC. Full variable domain (outside the CDR3, taken from reference TRBV9 and TRBJ2-5): DSGVTQTPKHLITATGQRVTLRCSPRSGDLSVYWYQQSLDQGLQFLIQYYNGEERAKGNILERFSAQQFPDLHSELNLSSLELGDSALYFCASSTSTGYQETQYFGPGTRLLVL.

CDR3 in DNA: TGTGCCAGCAGCAGGGACATTAAGAACACTGAAGCTTTCTTT. Protein: CASSRDIKNTEAFF. This chain uses TRBV21-1 with TRBJ1-1; TRBD1 is the table's D call and was not checked against the DNA. TRBV21-1 is tagged as a pseudogene. There are 14 residues in the CDR3.

The V gene is TRBV5-6, the J gene TRBJ2-1; 14 bases are shared with TRBD2. The CDR3 has 16 residues. The junction had 8 bases not matched to a gene; V was cut back by 4 bases and J by 8 bases. CDR1 is SGHDT and CDR2 is YYEEEE in the germline V gene. For the CDR3, the DNA is TGTGCCAGCAGCCCCGGGACTAGCGGGAGAATCTATGAGCAGTTCTTC. Translating it yields CASSPGTSGRIYEQFF.

This chain connects TRBV4-2 to TRBJ2-2; D is ambiguous. V was trimmed by 4 bases and J by 2 bases, leaving 5 bases between them. Germline CDR1 is LGHNA and CDR2 is YNFKEQ. This CDR3 has 13 amino acids. The CDR3 DNA follows: TGTGCCAGCAGCCGGGCTAACACCGGGGAGCTGTTTTTT. This gives the protein CASSRANTGELFF.